This T cell receptor beta chain was found in a study of shared clonotypes between healthy human individuals. CDR3 length: 14 amino acids. From germline, CDR1 is PRHDT and CDR2 FYEKMQ (reference sequence). Trimming removed 4 bases from V and 7 bases from J; junction bases left unmatched: 7. It was CD45RO-negative cells, positively selected for CCR7, that made up naive CD8 cells, with terminally differentiated effector memory CD45RA+ cells excluded. Replicate PCRs run on sorted subsets employed 150 to 250 ng DNA, about 27,000 T cell genomes. The data were produced by immunoSEQ multiplex PCR, yet TCRdb's version contains in-frame clones alone and is incomplete. The profile shows about 2.1 million clones, roughly 95% of them singletons.

This sequence was found in a man aged 18 to 35 in good health. Some clones in this sample may be carry-over from other donors' samples. The genes are TRBV13 and TRBJ2-4; 7 bases are shared with TRBD1. The specimen sequenced was naive CD8+ T cells from PBMCs. This chain's CDR3 is CASSSEGARNIQYF. CDR3 sequence (DNA): TGTGCCAGCAGCTCCGAGGGGGCAAGGAACATTCAGTACTTC.